The next 9 T cell receptor beta chains were all read from a single sample in a study of T cells in Graves' hyperthyroidism and ophthalmopathy. The source material, RNA transcripts, was used to amplify TCR beta CDR3 regions. Researchers ran a first-round RT-PCR on the TCR CDR3 using the HTBI primer set. One entry per CDR3 protein, called by TCRdb with MiXCR from the multiplex PCR reads. The sample carries 530,000 or so distinct CDR3 sequences, around a quarter recorded once. The sample consisted of blood. Receptors were obtained from a woman aged 25 to 45 with Graves' ophthalmopathy.

CDR3 protein: CASSRDQDTGELFF. As DNA, the CDR3 is TGTGCCAGCAGCCGGGATCAGGACACCGGGGAGCTGTTTTTT. The chain joins TRBV11-1 to TRBJ2-2, with a weak D call TRBD2 (5 bases). The CDR3 contains 14 residues. V was trimmed by 5 bases and J by 3 bases, leaving 10 bases between them. Germline values: CDR1 SGHAT, CDR2 FQDESV (reference sequence).

This clonotype was detected many times. The chain is built from TRBV7-2 and TRBJ2-7; 9 bases are a match to TRBD1. This CDR3 contains 14 residues. Germline CDR1 reads SGHTA; CDR2 reads FQGNSA. The V gene end was trimmed by 2 bases and the J gene end by 5 bases; junction bases not matched to a gene: 4. DNA of the CDR3: TGTGCCAGCAGCTTATTGGGACAGGGCCACGAGCAGTACTTC. It translates to CASSLLGQGHEQYF.

This clonotype was detected ten times or more. V is TRBV11-2 and J is TRBJ2-5, with TRBD2 as a possible D gene (6 bases). Germline CDR1 reads SGHAT; CDR2 reads FQNNGV. V was shortened by 5 bases and J by 5 bases, with 18 bases between the two germline ends. This CDR3 contains 15 residues. Here the CDR3 DNA reads TGTGCCAGCAGCCTTTGGGCGGGCGGGGTGGAGACCCAGTACTTC. The encoded protein is CASSLWAGGVETQYF.

The V call is TRBV6-1, the J call TRBJ1-3; 7 bases line up with TRBD1. There are 16 residues in the CDR3. Trimming cost V 2 bases and J 3 bases; bases outside gene matches: 7. CDR1 is MNHNS, CDR2 SASEGT, per germline. The CDR3 DNA reads TGTGCCAGCAGTGAACGGGAGGGGGCGAGTGGAAACACCATATATTTT. It codes for CASSEREGASGNTIYF.

This clonotype was recorded many times. The chain is built from TRBV9 and TRBJ2-7, with a possible D match to TRBD2 (5 bases). The CDR3 spans 14 residues. V was pared by 1 base and J by 3 bases, with 11 bases between. Germline CDR1 and CDR2: SGDLS and YYNGEE. CDR3 in amino acids: CASSVLEGGYEQYF. CDR3 in DNA: TGTGCCAGCAGCGTACTCGAGGGCGGCTACGAGCAGTACTTC.

The chain uses TRBV6-1 and TRBJ1-1; D is undetermined. Germline V gene data show CDR1 as MNHNS and CDR2 as SASEGT. The V end was cut by 5 bases, the J end by 3 bases, with 13 bases between. The length of the CDR3 is 14 residues. The CDR3 DNA sequence: TGTGCCAGCAGTCCAAAGACCGTGTACACTGAAGCTTTCTTT. Encoded protein: CASSPKTVYTEAFF.

On this clonotype itself: A much larger clone lies a single base off, so this may be a read error. The chain joins TRBV6-1 to TRBJ1-1, with 8 positions matching TRBD1. The ends lost 6 bases at V and 6 bases at J; junction bases unmatched: 3. The CDR3 is made up of 12 amino acids. Looked up from germline, CDR1 is MNHNS and CDR2 is SASEGT. This CDR3 is CASSGQGPEAFF. CDR3 bases: TGTGCCAGCAGCGGACAGGGCCCTGAAGCTTTCTTT.

This clonotype was found many times. The chain combines TRBV6-1 with TRBJ1-1; TRBD1 might be the D (6 bases). The CDR3 consists of 15 residues. Trimming cost V 7 bases and J 7 bases, with 22 bases left between them. The germline V gene has CDR1 MNHNS and CDR2 SASEGT. The CDR3 DNA reads as TGTGCCAGCACCAATGGGTCCGGGACAAAATTTGAAGCTTTCTTT. It yields the protein CASTNGSGTKFEAFF.

The chain couples TRBV12-3 or TRBV12-4 to TRBJ2-1; D unclear. Trimming left V 5 bases short and J 10 bases short, with 12 bases between. This CDR3 comprises 12 residues. The CDR3 DNA reads as TGTGCCAGCAGTCCCTCACTGTCGGAGCAGTTCTTC. This translates into CASSPSLSEQFF.